This TCR beta chain was profiled in a study of CD8 T cells in Susac syndrome. Broader study findings: Four to six Susac-specific public clones appeared in CD8+ TEMRA repertoires, and around 16 in total CD8+ repertoires. The TCR sequencing and HLA analysis in the study involved a relatively small number of individuals, as the study acknowledged.

As for this clonotype: Antigen unknown.

The CD8+ and CD4+ T cells were isolated magnetically using a negative isolation approach, whereas the TEMRA cells were enriched by FACS. Losses at the gene ends were 2 bases for V and 1 base for J; bases not matched to a gene: 6. Germline CDR1 and CDR2: SGDLS and YYNGEE. This CDR3 has 17 amino acids. Reverse transcription of roughly 0.5 to 1 ug RNA was performed with random hexamers. TCR beta CDR3 was amplified by immunoSEQ covering 54 Vbeta and 13 Jbeta. MiXCR, applied by TCRdb to the immunoSEQ multiplex PCR reads, yields one record per CDR3 protein. The sample records tens of thousands of distinct CDR3 sequences, 94% being singletons.

Sample: CD8+ T cells from PBMCs. The origin of this receptor is a human donor with Susac syndrome. The chain uses TRBV9 and TRBJ2-3, with 11 positions matching TRBD2. The CDR3 region has the DNA TGTGCCAGCAGCGTGACTAAGGGACTAGCGGGCACAGATACGCAGTATTTT. As protein: CASSVTKGLAGTDTQYF.